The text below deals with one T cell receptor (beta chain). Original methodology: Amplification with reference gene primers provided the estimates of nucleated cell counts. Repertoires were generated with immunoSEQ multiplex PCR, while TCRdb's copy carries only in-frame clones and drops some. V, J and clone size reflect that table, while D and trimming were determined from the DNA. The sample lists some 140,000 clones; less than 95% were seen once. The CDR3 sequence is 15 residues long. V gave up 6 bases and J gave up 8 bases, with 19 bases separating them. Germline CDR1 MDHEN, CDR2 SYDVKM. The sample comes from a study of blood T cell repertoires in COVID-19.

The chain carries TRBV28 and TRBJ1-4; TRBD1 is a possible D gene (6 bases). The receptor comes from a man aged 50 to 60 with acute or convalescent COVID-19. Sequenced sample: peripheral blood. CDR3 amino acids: CASRLPTAGVEKLFF. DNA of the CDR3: TGTGCCAGCAGACTCCCAACAGCAGGGGTCGAAAAACTGTTTTTT.